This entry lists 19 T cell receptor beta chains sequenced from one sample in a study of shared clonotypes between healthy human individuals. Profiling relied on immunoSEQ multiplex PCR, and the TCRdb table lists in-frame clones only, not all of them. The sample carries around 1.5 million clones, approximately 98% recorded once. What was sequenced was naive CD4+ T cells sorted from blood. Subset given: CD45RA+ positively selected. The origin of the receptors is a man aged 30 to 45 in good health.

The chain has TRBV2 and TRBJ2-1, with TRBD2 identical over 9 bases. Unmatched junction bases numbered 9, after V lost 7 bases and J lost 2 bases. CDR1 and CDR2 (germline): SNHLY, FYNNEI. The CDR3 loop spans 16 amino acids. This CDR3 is CASTEGGLAPYNEQFF. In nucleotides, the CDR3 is TGTGCCAGCACCGAGGGGGGACTAGCTCCCTACAATGAGCAGTTCTTC. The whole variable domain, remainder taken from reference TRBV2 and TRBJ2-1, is EPEVTQTPSHQVTQMGQEVILRCVPISNHLYFYWYRQILGQKVEFLVSFYNNEISEKSEIFDDQFSVERPDGSNFTLKIRSTKLEDSAMYFCASTEGGLAPYNEQFFGPGTRLTVL.

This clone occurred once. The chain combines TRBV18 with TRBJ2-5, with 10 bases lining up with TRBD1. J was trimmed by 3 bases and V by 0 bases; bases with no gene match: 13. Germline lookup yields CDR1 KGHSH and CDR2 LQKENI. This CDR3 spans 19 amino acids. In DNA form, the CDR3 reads TGTGCCAGCTCACCACCAAGATCAGGGACAGGGGTCCCGGAAGAGACCCAGTACTTC. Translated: CASSPPRSGTGVPEETQYF.

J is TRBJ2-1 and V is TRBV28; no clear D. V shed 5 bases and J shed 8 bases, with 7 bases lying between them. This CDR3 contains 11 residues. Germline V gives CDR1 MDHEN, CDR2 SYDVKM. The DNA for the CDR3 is TGTGCCAGCAGTACCTTCCATGAGCAGTTCTTC. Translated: CASSTFHEQFF. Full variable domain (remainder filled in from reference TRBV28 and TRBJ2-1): DVKVTQSSRYLVKRTGEKVFLECVQDMDHENMFWYRQDPGLGLRLIYFSYDVKMKEKGDIPEGYSVSREKKERFSLILESASTNQTSMYLCASSTFHEQFFGPGTRLTVL.

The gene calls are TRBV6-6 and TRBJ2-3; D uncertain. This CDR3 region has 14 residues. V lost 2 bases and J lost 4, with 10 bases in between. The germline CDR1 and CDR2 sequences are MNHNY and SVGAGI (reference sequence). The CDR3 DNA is TGTGCCAGCAGTTACAATGAAGGAGCAGATACGCAGTATTTT. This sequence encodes CASSYNEGADTQYF.

CDR3: CASSPPGVGANVLTF. CDR3 nucleotides: TGCGCCAGCAGTCCCCCGGGGGTAGGGGCCAACGTCCTGACTTTC. V usage is TRBV5-1 and J usage is TRBJ2-6; tentatively, D is TRBD2 (6 bases). The CDR3 consists of 15 residues. Deletions cut 5 bases from V and 4 bases from J, with 13 bases between. From germline, CDR1 is SGHRS and CDR2 YFSETQ.

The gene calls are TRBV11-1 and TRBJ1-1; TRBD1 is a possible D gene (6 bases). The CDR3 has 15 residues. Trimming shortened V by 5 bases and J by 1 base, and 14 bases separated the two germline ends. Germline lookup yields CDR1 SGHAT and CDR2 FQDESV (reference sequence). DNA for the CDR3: TGTGCCAGCAGCCACCTCGGGGGCGCGAACACTGAAGCTTTCTTT. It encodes CASSHLGGANTEAFF. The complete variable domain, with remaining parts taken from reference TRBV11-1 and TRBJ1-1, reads EAEVAQSPRYKITEKSQAVAFWCDPISGHATLYWYRQILGQGPELLVQFQDESVVDDSQLPKDRFSAERLKGVDSTLKIQPAELGDSAMYLCASSHLGGANTEAFFGQGTRLTVV.

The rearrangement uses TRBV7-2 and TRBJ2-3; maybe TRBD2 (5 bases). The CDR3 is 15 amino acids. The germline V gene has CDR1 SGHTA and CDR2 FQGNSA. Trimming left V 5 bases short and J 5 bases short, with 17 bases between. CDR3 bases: TGTGCCAGCAGCCTGCTAGCTCCAGAGGGAGATACGCAGTATTTT. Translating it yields CASSLLAPEGDTQYF.

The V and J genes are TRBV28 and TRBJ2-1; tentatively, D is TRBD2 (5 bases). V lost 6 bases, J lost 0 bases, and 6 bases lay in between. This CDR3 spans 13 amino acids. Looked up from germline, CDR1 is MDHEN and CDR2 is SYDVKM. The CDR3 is CASRGSSYNEQFF. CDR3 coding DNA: TGTGCCAGCAGAGGGAGCTCCTACAATGAGCAGTTCTTC.

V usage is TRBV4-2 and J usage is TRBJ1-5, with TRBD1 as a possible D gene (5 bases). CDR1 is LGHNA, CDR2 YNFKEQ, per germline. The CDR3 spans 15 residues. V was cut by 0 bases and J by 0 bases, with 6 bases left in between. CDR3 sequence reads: CASSQDGASNQPQHF. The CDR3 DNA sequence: TGTGCCAGCAGCCAAGATGGGGCTAGCAATCAGCCCCAGCATTTT.

The CDR3 bases are TGTGCCAGCAGTCTCCGTTCCGGGACAGTCTCTGGAAACACCATATATTTT. Its protein product is CASSLRSGTVSGNTIYF. The chain carries TRBV27 and TRBJ1-3, with 7 bases lining up with TRBD1. V lost 5 bases to trimming and J lost 0 bases; unmatched junction nucleotides: 10. Germline CDR1 reads MNHEY; CDR2 reads SMNVEV (reference sequence). The CDR3 is 17 residues long.

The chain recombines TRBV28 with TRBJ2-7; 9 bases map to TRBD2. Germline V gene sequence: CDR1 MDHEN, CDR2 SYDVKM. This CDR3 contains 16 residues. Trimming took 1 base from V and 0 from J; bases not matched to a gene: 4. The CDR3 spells CASSLSSSGDSYEQYF. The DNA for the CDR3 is TGTGCCAGCAGTTTATCGTCTAGCGGGGACTCCTACGAGCAGTACTTC.

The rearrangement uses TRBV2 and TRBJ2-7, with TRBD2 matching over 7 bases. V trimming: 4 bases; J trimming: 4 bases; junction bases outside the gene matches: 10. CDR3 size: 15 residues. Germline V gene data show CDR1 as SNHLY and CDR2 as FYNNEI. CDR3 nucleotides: TGTGCCAGCAGTGCGGGCGGGAGTCCCCCTTACGAGCAGTACTTC. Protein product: CASSAGGSPPYEQYF.

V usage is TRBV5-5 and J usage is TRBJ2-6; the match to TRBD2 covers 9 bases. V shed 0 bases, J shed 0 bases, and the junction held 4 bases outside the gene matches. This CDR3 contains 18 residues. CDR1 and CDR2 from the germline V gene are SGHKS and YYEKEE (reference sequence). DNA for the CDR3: TGTGCCAGCAGCTTGGCGGGTAGCGGGAGCTCTGGGGCCAACGTCCTGACTTTC. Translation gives CASSLAGSGSSGANVLTF.

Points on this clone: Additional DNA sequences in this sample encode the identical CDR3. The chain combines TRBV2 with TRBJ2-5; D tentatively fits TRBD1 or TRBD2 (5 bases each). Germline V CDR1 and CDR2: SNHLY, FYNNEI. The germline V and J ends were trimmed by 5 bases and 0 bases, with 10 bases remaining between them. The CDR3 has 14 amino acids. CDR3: CASSSGTYQETQYF. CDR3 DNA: TGTGCCAGCAGTAGTGGGACGTACCAAGAGACCCAGTACTTC. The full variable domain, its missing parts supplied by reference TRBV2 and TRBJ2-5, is EPEVTQTPSHQVTQMGQEVILRCVPISNHLYFYWYRQILGQKVEFLVSFYNNEISEKSEIFDDQFSVERPDGSNFTLKIRSTKLEDSAMYFCASSSGTYQETQYFGPGTRLLVL.

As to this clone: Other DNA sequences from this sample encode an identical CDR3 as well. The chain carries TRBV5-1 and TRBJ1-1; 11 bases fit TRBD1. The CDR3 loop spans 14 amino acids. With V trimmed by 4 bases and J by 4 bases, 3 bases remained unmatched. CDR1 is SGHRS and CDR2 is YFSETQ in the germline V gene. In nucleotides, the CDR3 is TGCGCCAGCAGCCCCGGGACAGGGGGCACTGAAGCTTTCTTT. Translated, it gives CASSPGTGGTEAFF.

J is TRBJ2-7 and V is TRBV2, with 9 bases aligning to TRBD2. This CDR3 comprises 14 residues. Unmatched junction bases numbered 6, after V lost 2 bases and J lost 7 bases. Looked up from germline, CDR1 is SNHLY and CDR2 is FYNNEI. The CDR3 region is CASSELAGRNEQYF. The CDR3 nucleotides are TGTGCCAGCAGTGAACTAGCGGGAAGGAATGAGCAGTACTTC.

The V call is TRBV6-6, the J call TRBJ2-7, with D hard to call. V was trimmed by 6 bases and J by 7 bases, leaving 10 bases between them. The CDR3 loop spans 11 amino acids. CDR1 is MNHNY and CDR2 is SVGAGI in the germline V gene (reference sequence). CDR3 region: CASSPQVEQYF. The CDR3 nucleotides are TGTGCCAGCAGCCCTCAGGTGGAGCAGTACTTC.

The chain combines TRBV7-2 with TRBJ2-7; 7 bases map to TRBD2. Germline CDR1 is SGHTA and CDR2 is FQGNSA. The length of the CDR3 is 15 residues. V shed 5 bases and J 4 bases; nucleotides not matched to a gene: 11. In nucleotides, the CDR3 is TGTGCCAGCAGCGAAGGGGCTAGCGGATCATACGAGCAGTACTTC. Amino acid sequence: CASSEGASGSYEQYF. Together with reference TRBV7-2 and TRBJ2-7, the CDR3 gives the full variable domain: GAGVSQSPSNKVTEKGKDVELRCDPISGHTALYWYRQSLGQGLEFLIYFQGNSAPDKSGLPSDRFSAERTGGSVSTLTIQRTQQEDSAVYLCASSEGASGSYEQYFGPGTRLTVT.

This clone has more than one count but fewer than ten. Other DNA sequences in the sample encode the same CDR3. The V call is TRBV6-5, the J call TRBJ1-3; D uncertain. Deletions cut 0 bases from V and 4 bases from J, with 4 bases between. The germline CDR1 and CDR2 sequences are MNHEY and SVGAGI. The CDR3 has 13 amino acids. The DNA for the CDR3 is TGTGCCAGCAGTTACTCGAGGGGAAACACCATATATTTT. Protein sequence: CASSYSRGNTIYF.